Presented here are 2 T cell receptor beta chains from one specimen sequenced in a study of radiation and T cells in renal cell carcinoma. The protocol was immunoSEQ multiplex PCR, while the TCRdb copy is restricted to in-frame clones and leaves out a portion. The sample lists 100,000 to 150,000 clones, approximately 80% occurring once. Time point: baseline pretreatment blood. The treatment denotes: 15 Gy SBRT to primary tumor, nephrectomy 4 weeks later. Sequences were derived from blood, sampled from a patient whose treatment included radiotherapy and nephrectomy. These receptors were collected from a woman aged 55-70 years with renal cell carcinoma.

J is TRBJ1-1 and V is TRBV4-2, with D possibly TRBD1 on 6 matching bases. CDR1 and CDR2 from the germline V gene are LGHNA and YNFKEQ. Between the trimmed V and J ends, which lost 0 bases and 8 bases, there was a span of 19 bases. CDR3 size: 16 residues. CDR3 in DNA: TGTGCCAGCAGCCAAGATCGGAGGGGGGTAGACAGAGAAGCTTTCTTT. It is translated as CASSQDRRGVDREAFF.

This clone was found a few times. The chain uses TRBV28 and TRBJ1-2; D is uncertain. The length of the CDR3 is 14 residues. CDR1 and CDR2 from the germline V gene are MDHEN and SYDVKM. The V and J ends lost 2 bases and 0 bases respectively, with 7 bases between them. The CDR3 region has the DNA TGTGCCAGCAGTTTAACAGTAGCTAACTATGGCTACACCTTC. It is translated as CASSLTVANYGYTF.